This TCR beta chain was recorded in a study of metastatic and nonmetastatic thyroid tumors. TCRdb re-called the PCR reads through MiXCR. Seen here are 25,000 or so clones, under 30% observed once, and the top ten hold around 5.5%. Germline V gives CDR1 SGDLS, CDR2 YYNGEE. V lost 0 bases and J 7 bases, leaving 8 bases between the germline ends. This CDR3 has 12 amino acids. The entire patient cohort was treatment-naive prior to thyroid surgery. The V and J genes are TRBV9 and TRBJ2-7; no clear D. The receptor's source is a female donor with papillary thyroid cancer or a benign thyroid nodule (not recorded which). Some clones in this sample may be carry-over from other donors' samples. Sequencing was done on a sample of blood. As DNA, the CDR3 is TGTGCCAGCAGCGTAGACAGTCAAGAGCAGTACTTC. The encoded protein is CASSVDSQEQYF.